Listed here is a single T cell receptor beta chain. The target of this receptor is not known. Per-base qualities were not stored, and no clone one base away is much larger. The CDR3, from cysteine to phenylalanine, totals 13 residues. Only CDR3 DNA is held: 39 bases, read in frame from base 1. CDR1 KGHDR and CDR2 SFDVKD were looked up in the germline V gene. V and J lose 5 bases and 5 bases, and a span of 11 bases separates them. These data are taken from a study of blood T cell repertoires in COVID-19 (dated by TCRdb to the early 2020s). Describing the broader study: Samples covering the acute and convalescent phases of COVID-19 were provided by collaborators in the United States, Italy and Spain. The repertoires were made available in a free public database intended to serve as a resource for research on the immune response to SARS-CoV-2. Subjects who had been exposed to COVID-19, were actively infected with it, or had recovered from it provided the deeply sampled blood TCRbeta repertoires that made up the dataset. Samples were obtained from the ongoing ImmuneRACE study (first 160 participants) and from 950 to 1,500 subjects provided by 6 global collaborators. A de-identified subject ID, COVID-19 status, age in years and sex were almost always included in the sample metadata. The material from the prospective study consisted of cDNA or gDNA derived from T cells, B-cell-depleted T cells, or PBMCs. Where HLA class I and class II types were available, the types were taken from metadata supplied by the sample provider, not from assay-based typing.

Summary of the overall study and its limitations: The amount of clinical and demographic metadata varied by source and participant and was provided uncurated.

TCRbeta CDR3 regions were amplified from genomic DNA using the immunoSEQ Assay, a bias-controlled multiplex PCR. The source study handled its data this way. The number of nucleated cells in each sample was estimated by amplification of reference gene primers within the assay. To quantify the absolute abundance of each unique TCRbeta CDR3 rearrangement, sequence reads were collapsed and filtered. Productive Simpson clonality was computed per sample as the square root of Simpson's diversity index over productive rearrangements. This immuneACCESS table, as held by TCRdb, lists in-frame sequences with V and J called but not all clones. Of the missing ones, under half trace to an unresolved V gene in checked studies; the others have no known cause. The V and J calls and clone size were taken over from that table, and D and trimming were inferred from the DNA. This sample gives about 180,000 clones in total; 82% of them show up just once. The ten most abundant clones make up roughly 8.1% of the sample.

Collaborating institutions collected whole blood in K2EDTA tubes following their own protocols. For TCRbeta analysis, collaborators shipped samples as frozen whole blood, isolated PBMCs, or DNA extracted from either of those sample types. The origin of this receptor is a woman in her seventies with acute or convalescent COVID-19. The chain employs TRBV24-1 and TRBJ2-5; D gene: possibly TRBD2, on 6 matching bases. Sample: peripheral blood. The CDR3 in this case is CATSGRDWETQYF. The DNA sequence follows: TGTGCCACCAGTGGACGGGACTGGGAGACCCAGTACTTC.